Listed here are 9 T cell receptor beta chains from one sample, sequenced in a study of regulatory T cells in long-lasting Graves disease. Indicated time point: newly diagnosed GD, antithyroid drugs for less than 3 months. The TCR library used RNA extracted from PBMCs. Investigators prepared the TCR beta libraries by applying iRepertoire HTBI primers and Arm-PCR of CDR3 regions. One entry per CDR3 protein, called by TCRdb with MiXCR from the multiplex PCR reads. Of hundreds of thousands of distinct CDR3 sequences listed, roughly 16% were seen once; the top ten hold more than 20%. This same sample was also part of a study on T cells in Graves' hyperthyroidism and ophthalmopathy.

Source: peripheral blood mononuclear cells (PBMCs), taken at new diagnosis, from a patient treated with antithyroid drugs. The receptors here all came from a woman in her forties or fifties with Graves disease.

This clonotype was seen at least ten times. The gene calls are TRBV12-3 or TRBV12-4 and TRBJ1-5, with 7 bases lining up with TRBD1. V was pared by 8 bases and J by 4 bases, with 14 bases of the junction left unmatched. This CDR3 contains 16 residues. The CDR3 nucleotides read TGTGCCAGCGCAGGACCCGGGACAGAACTAAATCAGCCCCAGCATTTT. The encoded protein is CASAGPGTELNQPQHF.

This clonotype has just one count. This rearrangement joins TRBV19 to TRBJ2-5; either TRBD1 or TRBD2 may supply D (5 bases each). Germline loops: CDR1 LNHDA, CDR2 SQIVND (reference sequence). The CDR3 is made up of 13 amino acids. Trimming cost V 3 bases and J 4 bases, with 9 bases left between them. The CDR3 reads CASSIPGTETQYF. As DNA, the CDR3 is TGTGCCAGTAGTATCCCAGGGACAGAGACCCAGTACTTC. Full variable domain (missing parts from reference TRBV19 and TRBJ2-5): DGGITQSPKYLFRKEGQNVTLSCEQNLNHDAMYWYRQDPGQGLRLIYYSQIVNDFQKGDIAEGYSVSREKKESFPLTVTSAQKNPTAFYLCASSIPGTETQYFGPGTRLLVL.

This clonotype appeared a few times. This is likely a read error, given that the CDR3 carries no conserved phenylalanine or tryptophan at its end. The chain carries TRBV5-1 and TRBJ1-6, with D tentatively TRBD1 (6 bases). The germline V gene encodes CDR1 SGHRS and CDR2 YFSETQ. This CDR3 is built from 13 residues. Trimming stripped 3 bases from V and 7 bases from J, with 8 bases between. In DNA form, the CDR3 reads TGCGCCAGCAGCTCCGGACAGAATTCACCCCTCCACTCT. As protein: CASSSGQNSPLHS.

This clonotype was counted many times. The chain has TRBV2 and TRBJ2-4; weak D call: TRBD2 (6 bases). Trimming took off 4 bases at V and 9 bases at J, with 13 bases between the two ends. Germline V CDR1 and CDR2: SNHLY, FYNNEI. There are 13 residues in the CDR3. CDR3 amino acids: CASSAGPGSIQYF. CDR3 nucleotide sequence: TGTGCCAGCAGTGCAGGCCCCGGGAGCATTCAGTACTTC.

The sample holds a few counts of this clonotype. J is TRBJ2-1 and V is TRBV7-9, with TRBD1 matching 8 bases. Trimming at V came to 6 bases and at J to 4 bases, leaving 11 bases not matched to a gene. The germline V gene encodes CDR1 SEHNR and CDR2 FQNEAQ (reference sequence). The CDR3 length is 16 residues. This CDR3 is CASRHDRGALYNEQFF. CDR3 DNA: TGTGCCAGCAGACACGACAGGGGCGCCCTTTACAATGAGCAGTTCTTC.

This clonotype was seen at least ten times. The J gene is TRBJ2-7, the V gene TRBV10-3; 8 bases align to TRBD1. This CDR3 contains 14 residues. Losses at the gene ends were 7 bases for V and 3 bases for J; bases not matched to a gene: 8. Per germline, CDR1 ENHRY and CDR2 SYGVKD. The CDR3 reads CAIKTGTGNYEQYF. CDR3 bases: TGTGCCATCAAGACCGGGACAGGCAACTACGAGCAGTACTTC.

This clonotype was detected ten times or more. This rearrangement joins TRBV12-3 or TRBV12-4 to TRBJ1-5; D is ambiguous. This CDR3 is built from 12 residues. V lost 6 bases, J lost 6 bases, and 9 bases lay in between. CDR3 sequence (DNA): TGTGCCAGCAGGTCCTCGGGTCAGCCCCAGCATTTT. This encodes CASRSSGQPQHF.

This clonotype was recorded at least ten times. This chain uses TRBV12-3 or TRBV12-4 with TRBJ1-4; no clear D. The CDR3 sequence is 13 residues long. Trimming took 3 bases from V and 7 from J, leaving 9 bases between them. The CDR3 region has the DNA TGTGCCAGCAGTTTCGCCCAAGGTGAAAAACTGTTTTTT. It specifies CASSFAQGEKLFF.

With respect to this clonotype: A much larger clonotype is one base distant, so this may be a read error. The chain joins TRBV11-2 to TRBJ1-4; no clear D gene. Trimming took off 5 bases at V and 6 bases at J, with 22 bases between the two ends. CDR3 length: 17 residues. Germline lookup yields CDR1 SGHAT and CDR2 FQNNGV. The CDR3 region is CASSTKTGWAADEKLFF. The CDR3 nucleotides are TGTGCCAGCAGCACTAAGACCGGCTGGGCGGCTGATGAAAAACTGTTTTTT.